This entry features one TCR beta chain sequence. The antigen remains unidentified. This specimen comes from a study of cytomegalovirus exposure and HLA in healthy donors. General study results and limits: The authors listed 150 to 200 TCR beta chains as cytomegalovirus-associated.

Libraries were prepared by immunoSEQ multiplex PCR; TCRdb keeps only in-frame clonotypes and omits some of them. The sample shows 150,000 to 200,000 clones, just under 90% of them seen only once. The sequencing input was PBMCs. This TCR derives from a woman younger than 45 in good health and CMV-seronegative.

CDR3 coding DNA: TGTGCCAGCAGCACAGCGGACAGATATGGCTACACCTTC. Amino acid sequence: CASSTADRYGYTF. The chain joins TRBV6-6 to TRBJ1-2; D may be TRBD1 (6 bases). Germline CDR1 and CDR2: MNHNY and SVGAGI (reference sequence). This CDR3 spans 13 amino acids. The V end was cut by 6 bases, the J end by 5 bases, with 13 bases between.